The 7 T cell receptor beta chains given below trace back to one sample, sequenced in a study of molecular identifiers for immune sequencing clone quantification. TCRdb itself ran the PCR reads through MiXCR, one entry per CDR3 protein. The sample includes about 500,000 distinct CDR3 sequences, about 25% of them seen just once. The sequenced sample consisted of naive CD8+ T cells from blood, with Jurkat cell RNA spiked in. Subset denoted: FACS-sorted CD8+CD4-CCR7+CD45RA+ naive T cells. These TCRs come from a human donor in good health. Some libraries in this study had Jurkat cell RNA spiked in.

Note on this clonotype: An end of the junction differs from the germline gene, which may be a read error. The chain combines TRBV25-1 with TRBJ2-3; possible D gene TRBD2, 6 bases. The CDR3 loop spans 13 amino acids. CDR1 and CDR2 (germline): MGHDK, SYGVNS. The CDR3 loop is CASTEGGTDRQYF. The DNA of the CDR3 is TGTGCCAGCACGGAGGGAGGTACAGATAGGCAGTATTTT. The full variable domain, rest sourced from reference TRBV25-1 and TRBJ2-3, is EADIYQTPRYLVIGTGKKITLECSQTMGHDKMYWYQQDPGMELHLIHYSYGVNSTEKGDLSSESTVSRIRTEHFPLTLESARPSHTSQYLCASTEGGTDRQYFGPGTRLTVL.

On this clonotype: This may arise from a read error, as a much more abundant clone is one base away. Here the CDR3 omits its conserved ending phenylalanine or tryptophan, so a read error is the likely source. The V call is TRBV12-3 or TRBV12-4, the J call TRBJ2-7; 9 nucleotides align to TRBD1. The length of the CDR3 is 14 residues. V gave up 5 bases and J gave up 7 bases; unmatched junction bases: 9. The CDR3 sequence is CASSTTGGPEEQYL. Written as DNA, the CDR3 is TGTGCCAGCAGTACGACAGGGGGTCCTGAAGAGCAGTACCTC.

Only a few counts were recorded for this clonotype. The rearrangement links TRBV6-2 or TRBV6-3 to TRBJ2-7, with 9 bases identical to TRBD1. V shed 5 bases, J shed 5 bases, and the junction held 7 bases outside the gene matches. The CDR3 loop spans 14 amino acids. Germline-derived CDR1 and CDR2 are MNHEY and SVGEGT. The CDR3 region is CASSTGTGPHEQYF. The CDR3 nucleotides are TGTGCCAGCAGTACCGGGACAGGGCCCCACGAGCAGTACTTC.

This clonotype was seen repeatedly, ten times or more. The chain has TRBV29-1 and TRBJ1-3; TRBD1 is a possible D gene (6 bases). Trimming took off 1 base at V and 4 bases at J, with 14 bases between the two ends. Germline CDR1 and CDR2: SQVTM and ANQGSEA. The CDR3 has 15 amino acids. CDR3 nucleotide sequence: TGCAGCGTTGAAGCCCACCCAGACAGGGGAAACACCATATATTTT. Its protein is CSVEAHPDRGNTIYF.

The CDR3 sequence is CASSSPAGTSGREGEQYF. The CDR3 coding sequence is TGTGCCAGCAGCTCCCCGGCGGGGACTAGCGGCCGCGAAGGAGAGCAGTACTTC. The rearrangement links TRBV9 to TRBJ2-7, with 11 bases aligning to TRBD2. Losses at the gene ends were 4 bases for V and 7 bases for J; bases not matched to a gene: 19. This CDR3 contains 18 residues. Germline loops: CDR1 SGDLS, CDR2 YYNGEE. The variable domain in full, completed from reference TRBV9 and TRBJ2-7, reads DSGVTQTPKHLITATGQRVTLRCSPRSGDLSVYWYQQSLDQGLQFLIQYYNGEERAKGNILERFSAQQFPDLHSELNLSSLELGDSALYFCASSSPAGTSGREGEQYFGPGTRLTVT.

Ten or more counts support this clonotype. This chain joins TRBV2 and TRBJ1-1; D gene unclear. Between the trimmed V and J ends, which lost 3 bases and 6 bases, there was a span of 17 bases. CDR3 length equals 15 residues. CDR1 SNHLY and CDR2 FYNNEI come from the germline V gene. The CDR3, as DNA: TGTGCCAGCAGTGAGCCGGTGTCCGAAGGGCCTGAAGCTTTCTTT. This codes for CASSEPVSEGPEAFF.

This rearrangement joins TRBV15 to TRBJ1-6; TRBD1 might be the D (5 bases). This CDR3 comprises 16 residues. Germline CDR1 is LNHNV and CDR2 is YYDKDF (reference sequence). Between the trimmed V and J ends, which lost 1 base and 6 bases, there was a span of 13 bases. The CDR3 DNA reads TGTGCCACCAGCAGAGCCCTGACAGCGCTTAATTCACCCCTCCACTTT. Protein product: CATSRALTALNSPLHF.